These T cell receptor beta chains were read from a single sample in a study of shared clonotypes between healthy human individuals. The repertoire was sequenced with immunoSEQ multiplex PCR; TCRdb's copy has only in-frame clones and lacks some. The repertoire has around 1.1 million clones, about four fifths of them found once; the top ten carry roughly 0.65%. Sequences were obtained from memory CD4+ T cells from PBMCs. The receptors originated from a man aged 18 to 30 in good health. Some clones in this sample may be carry-over from other donors' samples. Each CDR3 is given with its conserved first and last residue. The D gene is left open where the match is weak. Clone size is stated in some rows and not others, as once, few, many or a class when expanded.

V	size	J	D	DNA	CDR3
TRBV18	.	TRBJ1-1	.	TGTGCCAGCTCACCAATACCGACAGAGAACACTGAAGCTTTCTTT	CASSPIPTENTEAFF
TRBV4-2	.	TRBJ2-4	.	TGTGCCAGCAGCCAAGATTATTACGGAGTAGCCAAAAACATTCAGTACTTC	CASSQDYYGVAKNIQYF
TRBV5-1	once	TRBJ2-7	.	TGCGCCAGCAGCCTTGGGGGAGCAGGGAACCCTAGCTACGAGCAGTACTTC	CASSLGGAGNPSYEQYF
TRBV7-9	.	TRBJ1-1	TRBD1	TGTGCCAGCAGCGCTCGGAGACGGGACAGCCTAAATAACACTGAAGCTTTCTTT	CASSARRRDSLNNTEAFF
TRBV28	.	TRBJ1-2	.	TGTGCCAGCAGTTTCAGGGTAGAACTCTATGGCTACACCTTC	CASSFRVELYGYTF
TRBV15	.	TRBJ2-5	.	TGTGCCACCAGCAGAGTTGGGGAGACCCAGTACTTC	CATSRVGETQYF
TRBV20-1	.	TRBJ1-2	.	TGCAGTGCTAGAGGTCACGGCTACACCTTC	CSARGHGYTF
TRBV2	.	TRBJ2-7	.	TGTGCCAGCAGTCCCCAGGGTTACGAGCAGTACTTC	CASSPQGYEQYF
TRBV7-9	.	TRBJ2-3	.	TGTGCCAGCAGCCCCCCCAGCGTCCCAGATACGCAGTATTTT	CASSPPSVPDTQYF
TRBV28	.	TRBJ1-5	TRBD1	TGTGCCAGCAGTTTATTACAGGGGCGGTATAGCAATCAGCCCCAGCATTTT	CASSLLQGRYSNQPQHF
TRBV27	.	TRBJ2-7	.	TGTGCCAGCAGTCCCATTGGGCGGGACGGGTCCTACGAGCAGTACTTC	CASSPIGRDGSYEQYF
TRBV12-5	.	TRBJ2-1	.	TGTGCTAGTGGTTCTCTTTCGGGACGGTTCAGTGAGCAGTTCTTC	CASGSLSGRFSEQFF
TRBV14	.	TRBJ2-1	TRBD2	TGTGCCAGCAGCTGGACTAGCGTGGAGCAGTTCTTC	CASSWTSVEQFF
TRBV7-2	.	TRBJ2-5	.	TGTGCCAGCCAAGTCAATAGCGGAGGAGAGACCCAGTACTTC	CASQVNSGGETQYF
TRBV5-1	.	TRBJ1-4	TRBD1	TGCGCCAGCAGCATCAGAGAACAGGGGACGAGGGAAAAACTGTTTTTT	CASSIREQGTREKLFF
TRBV9	.	TRBJ2-3	.	TGTGCCAGCAGCCCGTCCCCGGTCACAGATACGCAGTATTTT	CASSPSPVTDTQYF
TRBV5-1	.	TRBJ2-5	TRBD1	TGCGCCAGCAGCGGGACAGGGAAAGAGACCCAGTACTTC	CASSGTGKETQYF
TRBV6-6	.	TRBJ1-1	.	TGTGCCAGCATCGGGAAAAGGGAACCGGTCACTGAAGCTTTCTTT	CASIGKREPVTEAFF
TRBV7-9	.	TRBJ2-7	.	TGTGCCAGCAGCTTAGAGCGTGGGGTATACGAGCAGTACTTC	CASSLERGVYEQYF
TRBV10-3	.	TRBJ2-1	.	TGTGCCACCCACCGGGAGTCTGTAAATGAGCAGTTCTTC	CATHRESVNEQFF
TRBV9	.	TRBJ2-2	.	TGTGCCAGCAGCGCAACTTCTCAGGGACACACCGGGGAGCTGTTTTTT	CASSATSQGHTGELFF
TRBV30	.	TRBJ1-2	TRBD1	TGTGCCTGGAGTGTGGGACAGGGGGCTGGCTACACCTTC	CAWSVGQGAGYTF
TRBV29-1	.	TRBJ2-3	TRBD2	TGCGGGACTAGCGGGACCGCTGGCACAGATACGCAGTATTTT	CGTSGTAGTDTQYF
TRBV4-3	.	TRBJ1-2	.	TGCGCCAGCAGCCATGACTTGTACGGGCATGTCGGCTACACCTTC	CASSHDLYGHVGYTF
TRBV5-4	.	TRBJ2-2	.	TGTGCCAGCAGCTTGGCGTCTAGGGGAAACACCGGGGAGCTGTTTTTT	CASSLASRGNTGELFF
TRBV5-4	.	TRBJ2-7	.	TGTGCCAGCAGCTTCAACGCAGGGTATTACGAGCAGTACTTC	CASSFNAGYYEQYF
TRBV28	.	TRBJ2-1	TRBD2	TGTGCCAGCAGTTCCCCCAGACTAGCGGGGGCTTATTACAATGAGCAGTTCTTC	CASSSPRLAGAYYNEQFF
TRBV4-1	.	TRBJ2-2	.	TGCGCCAGCAGACAAAATTCATGGGCAGGGGTCGCAGGGGAGCTGTTTTTT	CASRQNSWAGVAGELFF
TRBV27	.	TRBJ1-2	.	TGTGCCAGCAGTTTCAACCGTCTGGGTCGGGGGAGCTATGGCTACACCTTC	CASSFNRLGRGSYGYTF
TRBV18	.	TRBJ1-1	.	TGTGCCAGCTCACAGGGTTTTGACACTGAAGCTTTCTTT	CASSQGFDTEAFF
TRBV15	.	TRBJ2-3	TRBD2	TGTGCCACCAGCAGATCCCCCACTAGCGGGCCTCGAGATACGCAGTATTTT	CATSRSPTSGPRDTQYF
TRBV10-3	few	TRBJ1-1	TRBD1	TGTGCCATCAGCGTAGCGGAGGGGGCGAACACTGAAGCTTTCTTT	CAISVAEGANTEAFF
TRBV18	.	TRBJ1-1	.	TGTGCCAGCTCACTCTCTCGATCGAACACTGAAGCTTTCTTT	CASSLSRSNTEAFF
TRBV9	.	TRBJ2-6	.	TGTGCCAGTGCCGCAGACAGTTCTGGGGCCAACGTCCTGACTTTC	CASAADSSGANVLTF
TRBV28	.	TRBJ1-1	.	TGTGCCAGCAGTTTATGGGAGGGCGCGGAGGAAGCTTTCTTT	CASSLWEGAEEAFF
TRBV2	.	TRBJ2-4	.	TGTGCCAGCACTGGGAGAAACATTCAGTACTTC	CASTGRNIQYF
TRBV2	few	TRBJ2-7	.	TGTGCCAGCAGTGGGTCCTCGACCCGAGGAATGGAGCAGTACTTC	CASSGSSTRGMEQYF
TRBV4-2	few	TRBJ2-7	.	TGTGCCAGCAGCGGTGGGGTAGGGACAAAGACCTACGAGCAGTACTTC	CASSGGVGTKTYEQYF
TRBV11-3	.	TRBJ2-1	TRBD2	TGTGCCAGCAGCTTAGGTGGCGGGAGAGGGGTCAATGAGCAGTTCTTC	CASSLGGGRGVNEQFF
TRBV28	few	TRBJ1-1	.	TGTGCCAGCACCATGGCAGGGTGGTTTGAAGCTTTCTTT	CASTMAGWFEAFF
TRBV11-2	.	TRBJ2-3	.	TGTGCCAGCAGCCGGGAGCCGCGCACAGATACGCAGTATTTT	CASSREPRTDTQYF
TRBV30	.	TRBJ1-4	.	TGTGCCTGGGGCCCTCCGGACAGAATTAATGAAAAACTGTTTTTT	CAWGPPDRINEKLFF
TRBV6-1	.	TRBJ2-1	TRBD2	TGTGCCAGCAGTCAGGGACTAGCGGGTGAGCAGTTCTTC	CASSQGLAGEQFF
TRBV5-6	.	TRBJ2-1	.	TGTGCCAGCAGCTTGGTGGTGGGAAGCTCCTACAATGAGCAGTTCTTC	CASSLVVGSSYNEQFF
TRBV9	.	TRBJ1-3	.	TGTGCCAGCAGCGTCGGTTTACATAGCTCTGGAAACACCATATATTTT	CASSVGLHSSGNTIYF
TRBV5-5	.	TRBJ1-5	.	TGTGCCAGCAGCCCGAATACGGATCAGCCCCAGCATTTT	CASSPNTDQPQHF